Listed below are T cell receptor beta chains from one sample, sequenced in a study of monozygotic twins with inflammatory bowel disease. TCRdb reanalyzed the 5' RACE reads, giving one entry per CDR3 protein sequence and no DNA. The sample yields approximately 300,000 distinct CDR3 sequences, of which the top ten take up approximately 5.4%. Sequencing used blood. These receptors originate from a human donor with ulcerative colitis or Crohn's disease, or a healthy co-twin of an affected twin (not recorded which). CDR3s include the opening cysteine and the closing phenylalanine or tryptophan.

V gene	J gene	CDR3 protein
TRBV2	TRBJ2-1	CASETDSHNEQFF
TRBV7-9	TRBJ2-7	CASSLSSGTGGEQYF
TRBV6-5	TRBJ2-7	CASSSGVRHEQYF
TRBV12-3/TRBV12-4	TRBJ1-6	CASSSRQNPNSPLHF
TRBV12-3/TRBV12-4	TRBJ2-7	CASSFRGPGRETYEQYF
TRBV4-2	TRBJ1-1	CASSQDGLNTEAFF
TRBV11-2	TRBJ1-5	CASSSIRGGNQPQHF
TRBV5-4	TRBJ2-3	CASNRGQFPDTQYF
TRBV5-6	TRBJ1-5	CASRPAGGNQPQHF
TRBV4-3	TRBJ2-3	CASSQDLLERGTDTQYF
TRBV21-1	TRBJ1-5	CASSAIQGFVQPQHF
TRBV5-1	TRBJ2-3	CASSWAPSGGADTQYF
TRBV4-3	TRBJ2-1	CASSQQAGGLDEQFF
TRBV25-1	TRBJ2-3	CASGSQRGSTDTQYF
TRBV20-1	TRBJ2-1	CSATAGGLGNEQFF
TRBV20-1	TRBJ2-7	CSAPVAGYYEQYF
TRBV7-8	TRBJ2-4	CASSLVPSGSGAKNIQYF
TRBV20-1	TRBJ2-2	CSARDGQARTGGELFF